The T cell receptor (beta chain) under discussion was sequenced for a study of T cell responses to AZD1222 COVID-19 vaccine. Measured with immunoSEQ multiplex PCR; TCRdb has only the in-frame clones, and not every one. The data hold 90,000 to 120,000 clones, with around 92% observed a single time. CDR1 MDHEN and CDR2 SYDVKM come from the germline V gene. V shed 5 bases and J shed 0 bases, with 13 bases lying between them. The CDR3 totals 16 residues. The receptor comes from an adult who received the AZD1222 COVID-19 vaccine. The specimen comprised peripheral blood, sampled 28 days after the second AZD1222 dose. V is TRBV28 and J is TRBJ1-4; D gene unclear. For the CDR3, the DNA is TGTGCCAGCAGTGAAGTCCCTGGGGCAACTAATGAAAAACTGTTTTTT. The encoded protein is CASSEVPGATNEKLFF.